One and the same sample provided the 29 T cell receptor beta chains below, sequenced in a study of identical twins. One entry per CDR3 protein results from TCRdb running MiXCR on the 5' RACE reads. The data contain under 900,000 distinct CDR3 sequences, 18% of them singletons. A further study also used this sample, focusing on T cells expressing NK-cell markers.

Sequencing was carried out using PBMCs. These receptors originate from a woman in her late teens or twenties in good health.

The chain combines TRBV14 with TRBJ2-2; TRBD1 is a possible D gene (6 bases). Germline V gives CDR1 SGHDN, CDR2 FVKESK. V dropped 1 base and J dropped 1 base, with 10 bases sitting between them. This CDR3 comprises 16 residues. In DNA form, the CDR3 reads TGTGCCAGCAGCCAAGCAGGGGCCCTGAACACCGGGGAGCTGTTTTTT. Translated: CASSQAGALNTGELFF.

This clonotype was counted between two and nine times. The chain's CDR3 is CASSLDYSRGVSTDTQYF. Here the CDR3 DNA reads TGCGCCAGCAGCTTGGACTATAGCCGGGGGGTAAGCACAGATACGCAGTATTTT. V usage is TRBV5-1 and J usage is TRBJ2-3; TRBD2 aligns across 7 bases. CDR3 length equals 18 residues. Trimming took 0 bases from V and 0 from J; bases not matched to a gene: 10. CDR1 and CDR2 (germline): SGHRS, YFSETQ.

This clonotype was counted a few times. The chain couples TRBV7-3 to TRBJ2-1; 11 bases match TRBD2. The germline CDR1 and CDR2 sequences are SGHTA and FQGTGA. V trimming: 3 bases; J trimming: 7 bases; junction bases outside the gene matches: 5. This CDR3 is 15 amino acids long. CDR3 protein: CASSFSGGAGNEQFF. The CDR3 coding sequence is TGTGCCAGCAGCTTTAGCGGGGGGGCCGGGAATGAGCAGTTCTTC. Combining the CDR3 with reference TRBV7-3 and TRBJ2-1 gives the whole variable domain GAGVSQTPSNKVTEKGKYVELRCDPISGHTALYWYRQSLGQGPEFLIYFQGTGAADDSGLPNDRFFAVRPEGSVSTLKIQRTERGDSAVYLCASSFSGGAGNEQFFGPGTRLTVL.

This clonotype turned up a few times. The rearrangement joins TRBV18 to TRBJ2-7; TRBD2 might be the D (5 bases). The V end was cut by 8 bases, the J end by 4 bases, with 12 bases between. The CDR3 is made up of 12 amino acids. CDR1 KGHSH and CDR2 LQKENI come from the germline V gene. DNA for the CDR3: TGTGCCAGCAGTATACCGGGATACGAGCAGTACTTC. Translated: CASSIPGYEQYF.

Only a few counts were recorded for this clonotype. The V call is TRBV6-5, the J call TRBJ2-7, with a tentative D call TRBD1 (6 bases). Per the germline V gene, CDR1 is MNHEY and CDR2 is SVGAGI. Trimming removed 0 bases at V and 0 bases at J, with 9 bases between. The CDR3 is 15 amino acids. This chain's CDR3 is CASSYSNRASYEQYF. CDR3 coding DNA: TGTGCCAGCAGTTACTCGAACAGGGCCTCCTACGAGCAGTACTTC.

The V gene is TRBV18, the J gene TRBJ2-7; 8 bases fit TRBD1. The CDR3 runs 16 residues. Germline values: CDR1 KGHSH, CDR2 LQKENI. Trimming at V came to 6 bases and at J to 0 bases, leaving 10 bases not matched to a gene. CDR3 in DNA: TGTGCCAGCTCCCCAACCGGGACAGGTTACTCCTACGAGCAGTACTTC. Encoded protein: CASSPTGTGYSYEQYF.

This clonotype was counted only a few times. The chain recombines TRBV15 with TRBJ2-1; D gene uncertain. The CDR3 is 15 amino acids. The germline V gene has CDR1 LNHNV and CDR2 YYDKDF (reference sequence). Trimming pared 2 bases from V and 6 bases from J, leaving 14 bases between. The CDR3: CATSRTYQDGNEQFF. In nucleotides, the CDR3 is TGTGCCACCAGCAGAACTTATCAAGACGGCAATGAGCAGTTCTTC.

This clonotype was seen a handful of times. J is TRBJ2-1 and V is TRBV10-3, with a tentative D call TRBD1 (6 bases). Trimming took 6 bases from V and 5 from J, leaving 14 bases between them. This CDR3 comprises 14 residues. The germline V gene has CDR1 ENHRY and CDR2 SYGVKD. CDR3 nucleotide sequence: TGTGCCATCAGCAAACAGGGACCTGACAATGAGCAGTTCTTC. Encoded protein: CAISKQGPDNEQFF.

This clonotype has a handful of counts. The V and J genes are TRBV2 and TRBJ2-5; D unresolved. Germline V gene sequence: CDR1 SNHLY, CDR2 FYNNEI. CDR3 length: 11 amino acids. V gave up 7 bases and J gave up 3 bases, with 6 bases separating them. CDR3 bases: TGTGCCAGCACAGAAGAAGAGACCCAGTACTTC. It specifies CASTEEETQYF.

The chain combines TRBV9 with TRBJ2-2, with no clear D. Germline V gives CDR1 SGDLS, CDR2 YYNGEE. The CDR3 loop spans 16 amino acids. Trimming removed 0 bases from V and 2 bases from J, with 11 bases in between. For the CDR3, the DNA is TGTGCCAGCAGCGTAGGAGGAAATAACAACACCGGGGAGCTGTTTTTT. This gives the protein CASSVGGNNNTGELFF.

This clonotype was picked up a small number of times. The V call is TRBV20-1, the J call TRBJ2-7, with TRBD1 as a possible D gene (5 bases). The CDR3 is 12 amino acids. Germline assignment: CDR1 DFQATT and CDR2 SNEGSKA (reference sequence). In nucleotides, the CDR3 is TGCAGCCTTAGTACAGGTAGCTACGAGCAGTACTTC. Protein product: CSLSTGSYEQYF.

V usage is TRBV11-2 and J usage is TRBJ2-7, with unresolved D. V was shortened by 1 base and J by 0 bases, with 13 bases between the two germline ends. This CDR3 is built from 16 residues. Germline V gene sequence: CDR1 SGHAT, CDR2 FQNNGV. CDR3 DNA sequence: TGTGCCAGCAGCTTAGTGTTGTTGGACGGCTCCTACGAGCAGTACTTC. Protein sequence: CASSLVLLDGSYEQYF. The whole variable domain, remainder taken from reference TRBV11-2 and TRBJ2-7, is EAGVAQSPRYKIIEKRQSVAFWCNPISGHATLYWYQQILGQGPKLLIQFQNNGVVDDSQLPKDRFSAERLKGVDSTLKIQPAKLEDSAVYLCASSLVLLDGSYEQYFGPGTRLTVT.

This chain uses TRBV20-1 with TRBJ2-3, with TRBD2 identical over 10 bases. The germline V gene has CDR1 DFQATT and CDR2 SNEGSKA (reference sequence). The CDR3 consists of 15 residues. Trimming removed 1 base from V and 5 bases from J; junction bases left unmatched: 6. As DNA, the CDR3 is TGCAGTGCTAGAGGGGTAGCGGGAGGAGAAGATACGCAGTATTTT. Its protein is CSARGVAGGEDTQYF.

The chain's CDR3 is CASAAEGTDTQYF. CDR3 nucleotides: TGCGCCAGCGCTGCTGAGGGCACAGATACGCAGTATTTT. The gene calls are TRBV5-1 and TRBJ2-3; no clear D gene. Deletions cut 7 bases from V and 1 base from J, with 10 bases between. CDR3 length: 13 amino acids. Germline V lookup: CDR1 SGHRS, CDR2 YFSETQ.

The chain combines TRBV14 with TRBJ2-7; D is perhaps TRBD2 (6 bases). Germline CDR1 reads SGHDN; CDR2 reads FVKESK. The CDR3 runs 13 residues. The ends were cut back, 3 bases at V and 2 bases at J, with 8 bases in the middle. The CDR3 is CASSQAGTYEQYF. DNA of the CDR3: TGTGCCAGCAGCCAGGCGGGGACCTACGAGCAGTACTTC.

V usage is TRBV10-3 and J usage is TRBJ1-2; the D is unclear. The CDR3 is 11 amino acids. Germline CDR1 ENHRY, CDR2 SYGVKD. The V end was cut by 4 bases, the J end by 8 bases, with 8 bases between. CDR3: CAISGTAGYTF. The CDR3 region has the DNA TGTGCCATCAGTGGCACGGCAGGCTACACCTTC.

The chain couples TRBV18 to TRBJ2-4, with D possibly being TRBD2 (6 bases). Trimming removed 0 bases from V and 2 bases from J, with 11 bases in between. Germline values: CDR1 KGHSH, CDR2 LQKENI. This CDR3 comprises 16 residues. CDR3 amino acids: CASSPPEGRTKNIQYF. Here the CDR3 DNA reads TGTGCCAGCTCACCACCGGAGGGGCGGACCAAAAACATTCAGTACTTC.

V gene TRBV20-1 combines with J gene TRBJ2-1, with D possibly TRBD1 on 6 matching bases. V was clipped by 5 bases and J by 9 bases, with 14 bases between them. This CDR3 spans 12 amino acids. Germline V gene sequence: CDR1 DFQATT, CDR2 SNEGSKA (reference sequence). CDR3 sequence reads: CSAQGLAAEQFF. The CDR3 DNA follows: TGCAGTGCTCAGGGGCTAGCTGCTGAGCAGTTCTTC.

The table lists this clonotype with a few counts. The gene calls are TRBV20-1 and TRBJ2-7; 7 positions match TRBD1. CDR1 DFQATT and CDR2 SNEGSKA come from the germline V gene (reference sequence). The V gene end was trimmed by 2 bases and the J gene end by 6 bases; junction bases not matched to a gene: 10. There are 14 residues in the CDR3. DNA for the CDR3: TGCAGTGCTAGAAGGGGGACAGCCCCTGTCGAGCAGTACTTC. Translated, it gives CSARRGTAPVEQYF.

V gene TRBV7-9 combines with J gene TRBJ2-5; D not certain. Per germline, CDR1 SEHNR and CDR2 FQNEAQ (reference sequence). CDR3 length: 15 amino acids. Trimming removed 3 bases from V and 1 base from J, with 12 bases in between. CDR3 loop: CASSLSSRLQETQYF. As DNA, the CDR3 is TGTGCCAGCAGCTTGAGCAGCCGACTCCAAGAGACCCAGTACTTC.

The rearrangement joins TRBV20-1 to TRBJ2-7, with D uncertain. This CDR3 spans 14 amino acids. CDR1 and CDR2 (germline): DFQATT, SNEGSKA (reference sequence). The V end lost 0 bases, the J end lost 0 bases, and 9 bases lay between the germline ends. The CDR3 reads CSARDQTRSYEQYF. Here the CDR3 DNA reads TGCAGTGCTAGAGACCAGACCCGCTCCTACGAGCAGTACTTC.

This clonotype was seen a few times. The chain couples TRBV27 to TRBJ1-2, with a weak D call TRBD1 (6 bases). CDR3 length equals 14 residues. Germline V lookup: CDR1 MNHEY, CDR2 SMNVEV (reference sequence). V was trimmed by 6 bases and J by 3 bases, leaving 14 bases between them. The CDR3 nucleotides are TGTGCCAGCAGACAGAGGGGGGTATACTATGGCTACACCTTC. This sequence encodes CASRQRGVYYGYTF.

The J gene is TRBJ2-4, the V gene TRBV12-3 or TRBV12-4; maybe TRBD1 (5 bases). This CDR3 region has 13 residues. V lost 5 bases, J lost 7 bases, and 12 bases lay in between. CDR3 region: CASSAGRVNIQYF. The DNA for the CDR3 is TGTGCCAGCAGTGCCGGCAGGGTGAACATTCAGTACTTC.

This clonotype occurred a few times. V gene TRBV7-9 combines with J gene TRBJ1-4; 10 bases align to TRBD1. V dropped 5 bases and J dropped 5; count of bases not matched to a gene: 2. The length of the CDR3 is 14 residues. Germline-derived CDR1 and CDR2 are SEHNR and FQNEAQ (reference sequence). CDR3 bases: TGTGCCAGCAGCGAGGGACAGGGGAATGAAAAACTGTTTTTT. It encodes CASSEGQGNEKLFF.

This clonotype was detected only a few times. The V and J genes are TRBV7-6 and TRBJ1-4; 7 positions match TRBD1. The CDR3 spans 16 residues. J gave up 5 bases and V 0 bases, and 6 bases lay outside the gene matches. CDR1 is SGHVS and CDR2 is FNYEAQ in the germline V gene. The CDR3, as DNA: TGTGCCAGCAGCTTAGCCCGGGACAGACGAAATGAAAAACTGTTTTTT. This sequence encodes CASSLARDRRNEKLFF. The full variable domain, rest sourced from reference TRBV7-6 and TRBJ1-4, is GAGVSQSPRYKVTKRGQDVALRCDPISGHVSLYWYRQALGQGPEFLTYFNYEAQQDKSGLPNDRFSAERPEGSISTLTIQRTEQRDSAMYRCASSLARDRRNEKLFFGSGTQLSVL.

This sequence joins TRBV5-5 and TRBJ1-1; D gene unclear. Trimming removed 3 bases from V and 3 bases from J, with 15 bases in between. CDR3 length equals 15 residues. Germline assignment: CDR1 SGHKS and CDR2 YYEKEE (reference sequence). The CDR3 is CASSSRTGIHTEAFF. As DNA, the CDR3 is TGTGCCAGCAGCTCCAGGACGGGGATACACACTGAAGCTTTCTTT.

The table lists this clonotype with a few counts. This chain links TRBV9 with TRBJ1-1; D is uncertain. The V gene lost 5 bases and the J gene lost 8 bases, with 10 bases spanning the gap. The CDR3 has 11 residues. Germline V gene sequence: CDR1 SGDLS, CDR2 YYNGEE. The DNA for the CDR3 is TGTGCCAGCAGACCGGTCGGCGAAGCTTTCTTT. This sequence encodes CASRPVGEAFF.

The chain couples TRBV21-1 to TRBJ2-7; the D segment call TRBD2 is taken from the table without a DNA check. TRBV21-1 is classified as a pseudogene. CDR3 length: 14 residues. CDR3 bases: TGTGCCAGCAGCAAAGGCGGCTCCCACTACGAGCAGTACTTC. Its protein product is CASSKGGSHYEQYF.

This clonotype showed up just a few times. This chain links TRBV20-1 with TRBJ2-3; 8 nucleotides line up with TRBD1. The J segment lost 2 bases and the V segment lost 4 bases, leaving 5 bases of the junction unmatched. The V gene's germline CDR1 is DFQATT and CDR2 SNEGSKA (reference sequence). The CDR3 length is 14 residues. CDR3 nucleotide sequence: TGCAGTGCTACCGGACAGGGACTCACAGATACGCAGTATTTT. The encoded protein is CSATGQGLTDTQYF.